Given below is one TCR beta chain in context. This specimen belongs to a study of blood T cell repertoires in COVID-19. The wider study: The United States, Italy and Spain were the sources of the acute and convalescent COVID-19 samples. In each case, the material was cDNA or gDNA derived from T cells, B-cell-depleted T cells, or PBMCs.

CDR1 is MDHEN and CDR2 is SYDVKM in the germline V gene. With V trimmed by 9 bases and J by 5 bases, 9 bases remained unmatched. The CDR3 is made up of 13 amino acids. Original handling: Nucleated cell number was recorded as an estimate derived from reference gene primer amplification. Some clones are missing from TCRdb's copy, which holds only in-frame ones; the method was immunoSEQ multiplex PCR. V and J calls and clone size are as listed in that table; D and trimming were resolved from the DNA. The repertoire consists of roughly 290,000 clones, with about 87% occurring once and the leading ten covering 6.5% to 9.5%.

The origin of this receptor is a woman between 45 and 65 years old who had recovered from COVID-19. The chain recombines TRBV28 with TRBJ1-1; 7 bases align to TRBD1. The sequencing sample was made of peripheral blood. In DNA, the CDR3 is TGTGCCAGTAAACAGGGGTTGGGGACTGAAGCTTTCTTT. It encodes CASKQGLGTEAFF.